This TCR beta chain was sequenced during a study of spatial heterogeneity in lung cancer. Study conclusions and caveats: Detection of ubiquitous tumor TCRs in blood was higher at resection than follow-up.

This clonotype appeared many times. The target antigen is unknown. TCRdb itself ran the 5' RACE reads through MiXCR, one entry per CDR3 protein. The repertoire has tens of thousands of distinct CDR3 sequences, approximately 12% of them found once; the top ten carry roughly 4.5%. Time point of the sample: sample taken at primary tumor resection. Whole RNA from tumor, nontumor lung or frozen PBMC was sequenced unsorted. There are 13 residues in the CDR3. Trimming took 3 bases from V and 10 from J, leaving 13 bases between them. The V gene's germline CDR1 is SEHNR and CDR2 FQNEAQ (reference sequence). The clonotype originates from a male donor with early-stage non-small cell lung cancer. V gene TRBV7-9 combines with J gene TRBJ2-1; possibly TRBD2 for D (5 bases). The sequences come from PBMCs, collected at surgery. The CDR3 loop is CASSLTGPGEQFF. CDR3 sequence (DNA): TGTGCCAGCAGCTTGACCGGCCCGGGGGAGCAGTTCTTC. Looking up the rest from reference TRBV7-9 and TRBJ2-1 gives the full variable domain: DTGVSQNPRHKITKRGQNVTFRCDPISEHNRLYWYRQTLGQGPEFLTYFQNEAQLEKSRLLSDRFSAERPKGSFSTLEIQRTEQGDSAMYLCASSLTGPGEQFFGPGTRLTVL.